The rows below give T cell receptor beta chains drawn from one sample of a study of identical twins. TCRdb re-analysed the 5' RACE reads in MiXCR, keeping a single row per CDR3 protein. The sample includes under 900,000 distinct CDR3 sequences, 9% to 15% of them seen just once. Another study also made use of these data, one on yellow fever vaccine responses in identical twins.

The specimen sequenced was PBMCs. These receptors originate from a woman younger than 35 in good health. Both conserved end residues are part of each CDR3. D genes are given only for firm matches. Not all rows give a size; the values are once, few, many and, for expanded clones, a class.

v_gene: TRBV29-1
d_gene: TRBD2
j_gene: TRBJ2-3
abundance: few
CDR3aa: CSVPGTSGSPDTQYF
CDR3nt: TGCAGCGTTCCGGGGACTAGCGGGAGTCCAGATACGCAGTATTTT

v_gene: TRBV19
d_gene: -
j_gene: TRBJ2-3
abundance: -
CDR3aa: CASSLWIWTDTQYF
CDR3nt: TGTGCCAGTAGTCTGTGGATTTGGACAGATACGCAGTATTTT

v_gene: TRBV3-1
d_gene: -
j_gene: TRBJ1-1
abundance: -
CDR3aa: CASSQDYGTEAFF
CDR3nt: TGTGCCAGCAGCCAAGATTATGGGACTGAAGCTTTCTTT

v_gene: TRBV5-1
d_gene: -
j_gene: TRBJ2-2
abundance: -
CDR3aa: CASSSPKDRSPNTGELFF
CDR3nt: TGCGCCAGCAGCTCTCCAAAAGACAGGAGCCCTAACACCGGGGAGCTGTTTTTT

v_gene: TRBV10-3
d_gene: TRBD2
j_gene: TRBJ2-1
abundance: -
CDR3aa: CAISGDPGLVNEQFF
CDR3nt: TGTGCCATCAGTGGGGATCCGGGACTAGTCAATGAGCAGTTCTTC

v_gene: TRBV12-3/TRBV12-4
d_gene: TRBD1
j_gene: TRBJ2-5
abundance: -
CDR3aa: CASSSGRGTGLQETQYF
CDR3nt: TGTGCCAGCAGTTCAGGTCGGGGGACAGGGCTCCAAGAGACCCAGTACTTC

v_gene: TRBV12-3/TRBV12-4
d_gene: -
j_gene: TRBJ1-4
abundance: many
CDR3aa: CASRAGVEKLFF
CDR3nt: TGTGCCAGCAGAGCAGGGGTTGAAAAACTGTTTTTT

v_gene: TRBV10-3
d_gene: TRBD2
j_gene: TRBJ2-2
abundance: few
CDR3aa: CAISGLAGGTGELFF
CDR3nt: TGTGCCATCAGTGGACTAGCGGGAGGTACCGGGGAGCTGTTTTTT

v_gene: TRBV6-1
d_gene: TRBD2
j_gene: TRBJ2-1
abundance: -
CDR3aa: CASSEEGGGSYNEQFF
CDR3nt: TGTGCCAGCAGTGAAGAGGGCGGGGGCTCCTACAATGAGCAGTTCTTC

v_gene: TRBV6-5
d_gene: TRBD2
j_gene: TRBJ2-1
abundance: -
CDR3aa: CASSYWVLSGSGRNEQFF
CDR3nt: TGTGCCAGCAGTTACTGGGTTCTTAGCGGGAGCGGGCGCAATGAGCAGTTCTTC

v_gene: TRBV7-9
d_gene: -
j_gene: TRBJ2-1
abundance: -
CDR3aa: CASSSNKGPHYNEQFF
CDR3nt: TGTGCCAGCAGTTCTAATAAGGGACCGCACTACAATGAGCAGTTCTTC

v_gene: TRBV10-3
d_gene: -
j_gene: TRBJ1-3
abundance: few
CDR3aa: CAISASGLSVSSGNTIYF
CDR3nt: TGTGCCATCAGCGCCTCGGGACTCTCAGTAAGCTCTGGAAACACCATATATTTT

v_gene: TRBV12-3/TRBV12-4
d_gene: -
j_gene: TRBJ1-5
abundance: few
CDR3aa: CASRLGQSNQPQHF
CDR3nt: TGTGCCAGCAGACTAGGACAGAGCAATCAGCCCCAGCATTTT

v_gene: TRBV20-1
d_gene: -
j_gene: TRBJ2-7
abundance: -
CDR3aa: CSARDSSSYEQYF
CDR3nt: TGCAGTGCTCGGGACTCGAGCTCCTACGAGCAGTACTTC